A selection of T cell receptor beta chains follows, all from one sample in a study of blood T cell repertoires in COVID-19. Clones were read by immunoSEQ multiplex PCR, and TCRdb kept only the in-frame ones, dropping some. This table holds about 200,000 clones, around 81% found once. Sample: peripheral blood. The receptors originated from a man in his fifties or sixties with COVID-19, enrolled during active disease. Both conserved end residues are part of each CDR3. The order of the fields is J gene, D gene, V gene, CDR3 protein. D genes are given only for firm matches.

J: TRBJ1-2
D: TRBD1
V: TRBV6-1
CDR3: CASSEVYRGKPNYGYTF

J: TRBJ1-5
D: NA
V: TRBV18
CDR3: CASSPPGGNQPQHF

J: TRBJ1-4
D: NA
V: TRBV6-5
CDR3: CASSTWGREKLFF

J: TRBJ1-1
D: NA
V: TRBV2
CDR3: CASSEERTANTEAFF

J: TRBJ2-1
D: TRBD2
V: TRBV30
CDR3: CAWSNYPGLAANEQFF

J: TRBJ2-7
D: NA
V: TRBV6-5
CDR3: CASSSTLQDPYEQYF

J: TRBJ2-7
D: NA
V: TRBV28
CDR3: CASSPHPPGFEGKQYF

J: TRBJ1-1
D: NA
V: TRBV29-1
CDR3: CSVVRQYPNTEAFF

J: TRBJ1-3
D: TRBD1
V: TRBV7-2
CDR3: CASSLGTGRSGNTIYF

J: TRBJ1-1
D: NA
V: TRBV18
CDR3: CASSPMATEAFF

J: TRBJ2-1
D: NA
V: TRBV28
CDR3: CASSPSWAPSYEQFF

J: TRBJ1-2
D: NA
V: TRBV28
CDR3: CASSLFRPRSYGYTF

J: TRBJ1-3
D: NA
V: TRBV29-1
CDR3: CSARTGSSGNTIYF

J: TRBJ2-3
D: NA
V: TRBV7-9
CDR3: CASSLAGRQPGRDTQYF

J: TRBJ1-2
D: TRBD1
V: TRBV6-5
CDR3: CASSPDRGYYGYTF

J: TRBJ1-1
D: NA
V: TRBV11-2
CDR3: CASSLLSGKNTEAFF

J: TRBJ1-4
D: NA
V: TRBV7-9
CDR3: CASSLRGGNEKLFF

J: TRBJ2-7
D: TRBD1
V: TRBV6-5
CDR3: CASSSQGQGSYEQYF

J: TRBJ1-2
D: TRBD1
V: TRBV6-5
CDR3: CASRTGQLNYGYTF

J: TRBJ1-3
D: NA
V: TRBV11-2
CDR3: CASSLVMGNTIYF

J: TRBJ1-1
D: NA
V: TRBV20-1
CDR3: CSASSRRGLTEAFF

J: TRBJ1-5
D: NA
V: TRBV19
CDR3: CASSFPGGNQPQHF

J: TRBJ1-6
D: NA
V: TRBV7-3
CDR3: CASRSRGRDSPLHF

J: TRBJ2-7
D: NA
V: TRBV5-1
CDR3: CASSLGVGEGPYEQYF

J: TRBJ2-1
D: NA
V: TRBV4-1
CDR3: CASSQEGRGIGEQFF

J: TRBJ2-3
D: NA
V: TRBV5-1
CDR3: CASALGRGGIDTQYF